The 13 T cell receptor beta chains listed next were all sequenced from one sample in a study of identical twins. TCRdb re-derived calls from the 5' RACE reads in MiXCR, one entry per CDR3 protein. The sample shows under 500,000 distinct CDR3 sequences, roughly an eighth of them seen only once. This sample was shared with a second study, whose subject was yellow fever vaccine responses in identical twins.

Sequencing input: CD4+ T cells sorted from blood. The receptors stem from a woman in her late teens or twenties in good health.

This clonotype was detected a few times. An end of the junction does not agree with germline; a read error may underlie this. The chain joins TRBV7-7 to TRBJ2-3, with TRBD2 matching 11 bases. This CDR3 is 14 amino acids long. The germline V gene encodes CDR1 SSHAT and CDR2 FNYEAQ (reference sequence). CDR3 DNA: TGTGCTAGCAGCCCGGGACTAGCGGCAGATACGCAGTATTTT. Its translation: CASSPGLAADTQYF.

J is TRBJ2-4 and V is TRBV20-1; 8 bases match TRBD1. The CDR3 totals 17 residues. From germline, CDR1 is DFQATT and CDR2 SNEGSKA (reference sequence). The V and J ends lost 2 bases and 3 bases, in that order; junction bases with no gene match: 12. CDR3 loop: CSARSLLGQGSKNIQYF. The DNA for the CDR3 is TGCAGTGCTAGATCTCTCCTAGGACAGGGTAGCAAAAACATTCAGTACTTC.

This clonotype was observed a few times. This chain uses TRBV12-3 or TRBV12-4 with TRBJ2-7; 8 positions agree with TRBD2. The CDR3 runs 13 residues. V lost 6 bases, J lost 3 bases, and 4 bases stayed unmatched. CDR3 sequence (DNA): TGTGCCAGCAGGGCGGGACTAGTCTACGAGCAGTACTTC. Protein: CASRAGLVYEQYF.

This clonotype occurred a few times. The chain carries TRBV14 and TRBJ2-7, with 14 nucleotides matching TRBD2. With 5 bases clipped from V and 0 bases from J, the junction kept 15 bases outside the gene matches. The CDR3 is 20 amino acids. The germline V gene has CDR1 SGHDN and CDR2 FVKESK. The CDR3 spells CASSSTPGLAGEGNSYEQYF. DNA for the CDR3: TGTGCCAGCAGCTCTACTCCGGGACTAGCGGGAGAGGGGAACTCCTACGAGCAGTACTTC.

V usage is TRBV28 and J usage is TRBJ2-1; 9 nucleotides match TRBD2. This CDR3 region has 15 residues. The trim removed 3 bases at V and 12 bases at J, leaving 12 bases unmatched. From germline, CDR1 is MDHEN and CDR2 SYDVKM. CDR3 in DNA: TGTGCCAGCAGTTTTCGATCTTCCAGCGGGAGGCCGCAGTTCTTC. Protein product: CASSFRSSSGRPQFF.

This clonotype occurred a few times. V usage is TRBV3-1 and J usage is TRBJ2-5; 12 bases map to TRBD2. V was pared by 5 bases and J by 9 bases, with 7 bases of the junction left unmatched. Germline values: CDR1 LGHDT, CDR2 YNNKEL (reference sequence). The CDR3 loop spans 14 amino acids. In DNA form, the CDR3 reads TGTGCCAGCAGCTTACGGACTAGCGGGACTGCCCAGTACTTC. It is translated as CASSLRTSGTAQYF.

The chain uses TRBV7-8 and TRBJ2-7; 10 bases agree with TRBD1. Germline V gene data show CDR1 as SGHVS and CDR2 as FQNEAQ. With 3 bases clipped from V and 2 bases from J, the junction kept 7 bases outside the gene matches. The CDR3 covers 16 residues. The CDR3 region has the DNA TGTGCCAGCAGCTTTCACCGGGACAGGGGAGCCTACGAGCAGTACTTC. This encodes CASSFHRDRGAYEQYF.

This clonotype was seen at least ten times. J is TRBJ2-2 and V is TRBV20-1; no firm D call. Trimming removed 3 bases at V and 2 bases at J, with 7 bases between. The V gene's germline CDR1 is DFQATT and CDR2 SNEGSKA (reference sequence). This CDR3 is built from 13 residues. This chain's CDR3 is CSASGPNTGELFF. The DNA for the CDR3 is TGCAGTGCTAGCGGGCCAAACACCGGGGAGCTGTTTTTT.

The genes are TRBV7-3 and TRBJ2-1; possibly TRBD1 for D (6 bases). CDR3 length equals 13 residues. In germline, CDR1 is SGHTA, CDR2 FQGTGA. V was clipped by 1 base and J by 6 bases, with 7 bases between them. The CDR3 is CASSLKGGNEQFF. CDR3 sequence (DNA): TGTGCCAGCAGCTTAAAAGGGGGCAATGAGCAGTTCTTC.

CDR3 region: CASSRGQATGEQYF. The CDR3 nucleotides are TGTGCCAGCAGTCGCGGACAGGCTACTGGGGAGCAGTACTTC. The chain recombines TRBV6-1 with TRBJ2-7, with TRBD1 matching 7 bases. The CDR3 is 14 residues long. Germline-derived CDR1 and CDR2 are MNHNS and SASEGT. V lost 5 bases to trimming and J lost 7 bases; unmatched junction nucleotides: 11.

Many counts were recorded for this clonotype. This chain connects TRBV29-1 to TRBJ2-5; D possibly corresponds to TRBD1 (6 bases). Germline V CDR1 and CDR2: SQVTM, ANQGSEA. Trimming pared 7 bases from V and 5 bases from J, leaving 14 bases between. This CDR3 has 12 residues. This CDR3 reads CSATGIRETQYF. The CDR3 bases are TGCAGCGCCACAGGGATTAGGGAGACCCAGTACTTC. Full variable domain (missing parts from reference TRBV29-1 and TRBJ2-5): SAVISQKPSRDICQRGTSLTIQCQVDSQVTMMFWYRQQPGQSLTLIATANQGSEATYESGFVIDKFPISRPNLTFSTLTVSNMSPEDSSIYLCSATGIRETQYFGPGTRLLVL.

A few counts support this clonotype. The CDR3 region is CASSLGRLAGGRETQYF. The CDR3 DNA is TGTGCCAGCAGCTTGGGGAGACTAGCGGGAGGGCGGGAGACCCAGTACTTC. V and J are TRBV11-3 and TRBJ2-5; 14 bases align to TRBD2. Germline V gives CDR1 SGHNT, CDR2 YENEEA. The V and J ends lost 3 bases and 5 bases, in that order; junction bases with no gene match: 8. The CDR3 has 17 amino acids.

This clonotype was detected only a few times. The chain recombines TRBV5-5 with TRBJ2-1; the D gene is possibly TRBD1 (6 bases). CDR3 length: 14 amino acids. V was clipped by 1 base and J by 5 bases, with 10 bases between them. Germline V CDR1 and CDR2: SGHKS, YYEKEE (reference sequence). The CDR3 coding sequence is TGTGCCAGCAGCTTGCGGACAGAAGACAATGAGCAGTTCTTC. Translation gives CASSLRTEDNEQFF.